This passage covers 6 T cell receptor beta chains from one sample sequenced in a study of blood T cell repertoires in COVID-19. Method: immunoSEQ multiplex PCR; TCRdb's copy keeps in-frame clones and lacks some. The sample consists of approximately 240,000 clones, 80% to 85% of them appearing once. The sample was peripheral blood. The source is a woman between 25 and 40 years old who had recovered from COVID-19.

This sequence joins TRBV5-5 and TRBJ1-2; no firm D call. Between the trimmed V and J ends, which lost 0 bases and 7 bases, there was a span of 10 bases. The CDR3 has 13 residues. Germline values: CDR1 SGHKS, CDR2 YYEKEE (reference sequence). CDR3 coding DNA: TGTGCCAGCAGCTTGGAGCCGACGGGTGGCTACACCTTC. Its translation: CASSLEPTGGYTF.

The V gene is TRBV11-2, the J gene TRBJ1-6; maybe TRBD1 (5 bases). Germline V gene lookup returns CDR1 SGHAT and CDR2 FQNNGV. CDR3 length equals 15 residues. V shed 2 bases and J shed 8 bases, with 13 bases lying between them. The CDR3: CASSLTPWGDSPLHF. CDR3 DNA: TGTGCCAGCAGCTTAACTCCATGGGGGGATTCACCCCTCCACTTT.

This clone has just a few counts. V and J are TRBV11-2 and TRBJ1-1; TRBD1 matches 10 bases. In germline, CDR1 is SGHAT, CDR2 FQNNGV. The length of the CDR3 is 17 residues. V gave up 0 bases and J gave up 3 bases; unmatched junction bases: 7. This CDR3 reads CASSLDWTGGTDTEAFF. The DNA for the CDR3 is TGTGCCAGCAGCTTAGATTGGACAGGGGGAACGGACACTGAAGCTTTCTTT.

The chain uses TRBV3-1 (or the pseudogene TRBV3-2) and TRBJ2-7, with 13 bases aligning to TRBD2. The length of the CDR3 is 15 residues. V shed 4 bases and J 1 base; nucleotides not matched to a gene: 1. Germline V CDR1 and CDR2: LGHDT, YNNKEL (reference sequence). CDR3 nucleotide sequence: TGTGCCAGCAGCCGGGGACTAGCGGGGTCCTACGAGCAGTACTTC. Encoded protein: CASSRGLAGSYEQYF.

V and J are TRBV5-1 and TRBJ1-5; maybe TRBD1 (6 bases). Germline lookup yields CDR1 SGHRS and CDR2 YFSETQ. The CDR3 is made up of 15 amino acids. The V end was cut by 0 bases, the J end by 2 bases, with 9 bases between. The CDR3 loop reads CASSLAPGGNQPQHF. The CDR3 nucleotides read TGCGCCAGCAGCTTGGCTCCAGGGGGCAATCAGCCCCAGCATTTT.

The chain joins TRBV10-1 to TRBJ2-2, with a possible D match to TRBD2 (6 bases). The CDR3 is made up of 15 amino acids. CDR1 and CDR2 from the germline V gene are WNHNN and SYGVQD (reference sequence). V gave up 6 bases and J gave up 6 bases, with 17 bases separating them. DNA of the CDR3: TGCGCCAGCAGCGCGGGAAGAGTCTTGTCCGGGGAGCTGTTTTTT. It encodes CASSAGRVLSGELFF.